This record concerns one T cell receptor beta chain sequence. No antigen is known for it. Assay used: immunoSEQ multiplex PCR; TCRdb lists only in-frame clones, some missing. The sample includes about 190,000 clones, roughly 84% of them seen just once. The CDR3 consists of 19 residues. Germline-derived CDR1 and CDR2 are SEHNR and FQNEAQ (reference sequence). Trimming removed 3 bases from V and 2 bases from J, with 24 bases in between. The data originate from a study of cytomegalovirus exposure and HLA in healthy donors. Broader study findings: TCR beta chains numbering 164 were designated cytomegalovirus-associated. The classifier reportedly diagnosed cytomegalovirus status with high specificity and sensitivity.

This receptor was identified in a young woman in good health and CMV-seropositive. The chain recombines TRBV7-9 with TRBJ2-3, with D possibly TRBD2 on 7 matching bases. Sequenced: PBMCs. The CDR3 sequence: CASSLSGKGGPRYTDTQYF. The DNA of the CDR3 is TGTGCCAGCAGCTTGAGCGGGAAGGGGGGCCCCAGGTACACAGATACGCAGTATTTT.